This TCR beta chain was recorded in a study of shared clonotypes between healthy human individuals. Points from the study as a whole: Between a few donors, naive CD4 clonotypes were shared at a level of about 5%.

CD4+ cells were split into CD45RA+ naive and CD45RA-negative memory subsets. Trimming removed 5 bases at V and 8 bases at J, with 16 bases between. The CDR3 consists of 14 residues. Germline-derived CDR1 and CDR2 are MGHRA and YSYEKL. In regard to this clone: Its antigen remains unidentified.

For every subset, genomic DNA was evenly distributed across several immunoSEQ plates. Using about 0.2 ug DNA, tens of thousands of T cell genomes, the sorted-subset replicate PCRs were run. The method was immunoSEQ multiplex PCR; TCRdb's version includes in-frame clones alone and lacks a portion of them. The sample holds roughly 2.6 million clones, 85% to 95% seen once. The sequencing sample was made of naive CD4+ T cells sorted from blood. The subset was: CD45RA+ positively selected. The receptor comes from a man between 18 and 35 years old in good health. This chain uses TRBV4-1 with TRBJ2-1, with D unclear. The CDR3 nucleotides read TGCGCCAGCAGCATAGACGGACCTCGGGATGAGCAGTTCTTC. Translating it yields CASSIDGPRDEQFF.